Listed below are T cell receptor beta chains from one sample, sequenced in a study of T cell responses to AZD1222 COVID-19 vaccine. Measured with immunoSEQ multiplex PCR; TCRdb has only the in-frame clones, and not every one. The repertoire holds 130,000 or so clones, with approximately 88% as singletons. Here the sequenced sample was peripheral blood, taken 28 days after the second AZD1222 dose. These receptors were obtained from an adult who received the AZD1222 COVID-19 vaccine. Each CDR3 is given with its conserved first and last residue. Size is omitted from some rows. Given values are once, few, many or a class for expanded clones.

V gene	clone size	J gene	CDR3 protein
TRBV29-1	-	TRBJ1-2	CSVQYGYGYTF
TRBV4-1	once	TRBJ2-7	CASSQGSSGRAYEQYF
TRBV15	-	TRBJ2-3	CATSRARLALTDTQYF
TRBV4-2	-	TRBJ1-2	CASSRGENYGYTF
TRBV7-2	-	TRBJ2-7	CASSPYGGNSFYEQYF
TRBV12-3/TRBV12-4	-	TRBJ1-1	CASSLVSNTEAFF
TRBV12-5	-	TRBJ2-1	CASGLTPTGESFNEQFF
TRBV7-8	-	TRBJ2-1	CASKAREASSYNEQFF
TRBV6-2/TRBV6-3	-	TRBJ2-3	CASSSPGLAGGSNTQYF
TRBV2	-	TRBJ2-5	CASKDGDQETQYF
TRBV7-2	-	TRBJ1-5	CASSLGTGDLYSNQPQHF
TRBV10-3	few	TRBJ2-1	CAISQQETTINEQFF
TRBV20-1	-	TRBJ2-1	CSASLGSVNEQFF
TRBV5-4	-	TRBJ2-5	CASSLRGSGAIQETQYF
TRBV19	-	TRBJ1-3	CASRVGTAMRNTIYF
TRBV15	few	TRBJ1-6	CATSASSYNSPLHF
TRBV11-2	once	TRBJ2-1	CASSYLYNEQFF
TRBV10-2	-	TRBJ1-1	CASTDPGVNTEAFF
TRBV2	-	TRBJ2-7	CASSDQGTTYEQYF
TRBV12-3/TRBV12-4	-	TRBJ1-5	CASSFDNQPQHF
TRBV5-1	-	TRBJ2-5	CASSWSRRETQYF
TRBV13	-	TRBJ2-1	CASSLGDRAPNEQFF
TRBV5-6	-	TRBJ1-6	CASSLNRGRDSPLHF
TRBV14	-	TRBJ2-7	CASSQVTGYEQYF
TRBV3-1/TRBV3-2	-	TRBJ1-5	CASSQGTQGLQPQHF
TRBV28	-	TRBJ1-1	CASSSTGLYRAAFF
TRBV4-3	-	TRBJ1-2	CASSQASGPLVRYGYTF
TRBV7-7	-	TRBJ1-6	CASSTSPDSPLHF
TRBV6-6	few	TRBJ2-7	CASSPAGQRGTYEQYF
TRBV6-2/TRBV6-3	-	TRBJ1-2	CASSYAGGSINGYTF
TRBV12-3/TRBV12-4	-	TRBJ1-2	CASRVDSDYGYTF
TRBV29-1	-	TRBJ1-5	CSVSTGDQPQHF
TRBV27	-	TRBJ1-5	CASSSTPGQGRGNQPQHF
TRBV13	-	TRBJ2-7	CASSPNRGGEQYF
TRBV24-1	-	TRBJ1-4	CATSDSTTNEKLFF
TRBV7-9	-	TRBJ1-1	CASSLVGATNTEAFF
TRBV5-1	-	TRBJ1-2	CASSLGQGDYGYTF
TRBV28	-	TRBJ2-7	CASSRAVVYEQYF
TRBV18	-	TRBJ2-2	CASSPPGSWGNTGELFF
TRBV25-1	-	TRBJ1-3	CASSDPGLNSGNTIYF
TRBV5-6	-	TRBJ1-2	CASSRGQTYGYTF
TRBV28	-	TRBJ2-1	CASRTGTSGYNEQFF